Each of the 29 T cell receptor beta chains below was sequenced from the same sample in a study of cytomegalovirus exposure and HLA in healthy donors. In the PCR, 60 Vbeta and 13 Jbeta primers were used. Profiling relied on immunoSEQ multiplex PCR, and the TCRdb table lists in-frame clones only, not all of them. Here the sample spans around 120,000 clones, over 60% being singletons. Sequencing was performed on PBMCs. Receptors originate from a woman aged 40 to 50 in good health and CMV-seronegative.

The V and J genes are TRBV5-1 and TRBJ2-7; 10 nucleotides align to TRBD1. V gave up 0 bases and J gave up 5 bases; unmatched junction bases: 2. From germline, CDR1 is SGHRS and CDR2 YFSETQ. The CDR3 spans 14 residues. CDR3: CASSLGTGGHEQYF. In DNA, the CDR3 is TGCGCCAGCAGCTTGGGGACAGGGGGACACGAGCAGTACTTC.

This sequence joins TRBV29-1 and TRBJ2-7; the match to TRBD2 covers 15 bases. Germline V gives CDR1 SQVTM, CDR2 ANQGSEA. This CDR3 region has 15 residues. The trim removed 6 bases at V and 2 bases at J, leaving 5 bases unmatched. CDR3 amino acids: CSVAGLAGGPYEQYF. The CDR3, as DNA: TGCAGCGTGGCCGGACTAGCGGGAGGGCCCTACGAGCAGTACTTC.

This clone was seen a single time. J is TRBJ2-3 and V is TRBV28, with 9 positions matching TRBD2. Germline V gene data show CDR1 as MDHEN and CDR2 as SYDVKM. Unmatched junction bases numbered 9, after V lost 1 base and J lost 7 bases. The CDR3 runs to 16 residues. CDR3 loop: CASSLSSSGRPYTQYF. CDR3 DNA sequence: TGTGCCAGCAGTTTATCCTCCAGCGGGAGGCCGTATACGCAGTATTTT.

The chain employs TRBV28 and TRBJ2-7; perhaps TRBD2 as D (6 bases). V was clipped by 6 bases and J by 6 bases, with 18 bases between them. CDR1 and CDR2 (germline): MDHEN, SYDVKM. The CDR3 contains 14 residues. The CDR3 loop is CASSGGEVGGEQYF. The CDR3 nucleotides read TGTGCCAGCAGCGGCGGGGAAGTGGGAGGCGAGCAGTACTTC.

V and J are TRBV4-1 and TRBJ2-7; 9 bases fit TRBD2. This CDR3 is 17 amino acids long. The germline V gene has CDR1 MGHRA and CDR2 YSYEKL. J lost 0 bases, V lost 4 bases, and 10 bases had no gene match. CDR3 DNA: TGCGCCAGCAGCCTCGGTCCGGGACTAGCCCTCTCCTACGAGCAGTACTTC. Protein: CASSLGPGLALSYEQYF.

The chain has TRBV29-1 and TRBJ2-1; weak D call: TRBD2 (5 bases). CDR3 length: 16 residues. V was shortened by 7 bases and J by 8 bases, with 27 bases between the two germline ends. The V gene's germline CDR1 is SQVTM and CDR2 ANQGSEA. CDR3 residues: CSAGGEVQPTMDEQFF. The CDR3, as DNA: TGCAGCGCCGGAGGTGAAGTCCAACCTACAATGGATGAGCAGTTCTTC.

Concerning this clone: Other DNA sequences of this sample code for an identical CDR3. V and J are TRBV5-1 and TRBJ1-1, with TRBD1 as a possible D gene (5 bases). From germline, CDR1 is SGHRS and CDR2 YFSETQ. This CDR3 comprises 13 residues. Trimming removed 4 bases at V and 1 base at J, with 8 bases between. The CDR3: CASSNQGNTEAFF. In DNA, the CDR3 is TGCGCCAGCAGCAATCAGGGGAACACTGAAGCTTTCTTT.

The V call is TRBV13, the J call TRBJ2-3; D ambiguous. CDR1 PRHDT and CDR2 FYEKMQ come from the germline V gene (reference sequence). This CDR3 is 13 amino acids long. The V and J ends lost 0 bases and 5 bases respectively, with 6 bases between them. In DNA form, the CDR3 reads TGTGCCAGCAGCTTAGGGGAGCGAGATACGCAGTATTTT. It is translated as CASSLGERDTQYF.

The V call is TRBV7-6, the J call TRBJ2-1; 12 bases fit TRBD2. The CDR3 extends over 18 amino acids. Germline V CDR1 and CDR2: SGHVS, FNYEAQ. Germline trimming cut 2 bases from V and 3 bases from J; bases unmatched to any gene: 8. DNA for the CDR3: TGTGCCAGCAGCTTATTACTAGCGGGAGGCCGAGACTACAATGAGCAGTTCTTC. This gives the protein CASSLLLAGGRDYNEQFF.

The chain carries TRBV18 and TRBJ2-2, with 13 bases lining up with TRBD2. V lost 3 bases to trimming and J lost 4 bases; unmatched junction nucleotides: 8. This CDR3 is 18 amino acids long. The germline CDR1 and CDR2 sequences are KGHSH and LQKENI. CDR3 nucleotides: TGTGCCAGCTCACCTCGGACTAGCGGGAGTACCTCCACCGGGGAGCTGTTTTTT. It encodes CASSPRTSGSTSTGELFF.

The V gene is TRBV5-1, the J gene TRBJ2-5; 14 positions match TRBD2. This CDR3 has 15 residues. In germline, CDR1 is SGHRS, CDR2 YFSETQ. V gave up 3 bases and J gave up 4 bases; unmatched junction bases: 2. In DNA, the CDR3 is TGCGCCAGCAGCTCCGGGACTAGCGGGGGAGAGACCCAGTACTTC. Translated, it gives CASSSGTSGGETQYF.

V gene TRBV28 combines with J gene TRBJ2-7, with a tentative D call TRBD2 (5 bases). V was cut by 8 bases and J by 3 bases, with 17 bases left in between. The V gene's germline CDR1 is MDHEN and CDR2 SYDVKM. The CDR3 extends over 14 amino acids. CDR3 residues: CASSALGRGYEQYF. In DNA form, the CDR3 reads TGTGCCAGCTCGGCGCTGGGGAGAGGCTACGAGCAGTACTTC. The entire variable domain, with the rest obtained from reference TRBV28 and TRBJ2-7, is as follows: DVKVTQSSRYLVKRTGEKVFLECVQDMDHENMFWYRQDPGLGLRLIYFSYDVKMKEKGDIPEGYSVSREKKERFSLILESASTNQTSMYLCASSALGRGYEQYFGPGTRLTVT.

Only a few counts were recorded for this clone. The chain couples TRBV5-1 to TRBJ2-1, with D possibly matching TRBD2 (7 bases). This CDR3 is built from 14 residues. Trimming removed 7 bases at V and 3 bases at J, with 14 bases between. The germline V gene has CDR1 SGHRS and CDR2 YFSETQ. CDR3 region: CASGGGGGYNEQFF. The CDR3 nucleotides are TGCGCCAGCGGGGGCGGGGGTGGCTACAATGAGCAGTTCTTC.

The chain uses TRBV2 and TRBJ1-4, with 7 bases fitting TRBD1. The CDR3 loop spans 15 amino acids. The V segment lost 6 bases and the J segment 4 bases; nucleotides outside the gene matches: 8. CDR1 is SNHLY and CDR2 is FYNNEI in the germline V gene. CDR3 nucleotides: TGTGCCAGCAGGCGAGGGACAGCCAATAATGAAAAACTGTTTTTT. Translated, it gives CASRRGTANNEKLFF. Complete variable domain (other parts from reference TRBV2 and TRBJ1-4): EPEVTQTPSHQVTQMGQEVILRCVPISNHLYFYWYRQILGQKVEFLVSFYNNEISEKSEIFDDQFSVERPDGSNFTLKIRSTKLEDSAMYFCASRRGTANNEKLFFGSGTQLSVL.

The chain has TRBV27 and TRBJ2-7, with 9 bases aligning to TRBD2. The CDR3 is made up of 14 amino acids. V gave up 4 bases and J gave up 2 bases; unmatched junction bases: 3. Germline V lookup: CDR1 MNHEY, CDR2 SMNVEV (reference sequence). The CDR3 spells CASSSTSGAYEQYF. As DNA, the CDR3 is TGTGCCAGCAGTTCGACTAGCGGAGCCTACGAGCAGTACTTC.

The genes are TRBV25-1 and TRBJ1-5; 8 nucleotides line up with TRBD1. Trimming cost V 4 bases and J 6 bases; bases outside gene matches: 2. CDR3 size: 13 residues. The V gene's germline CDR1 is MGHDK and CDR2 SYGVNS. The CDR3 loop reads CASSGQGPQPQHF. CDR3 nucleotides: TGTGCCAGCAGTGGACAGGGGCCTCAGCCCCAGCATTTT. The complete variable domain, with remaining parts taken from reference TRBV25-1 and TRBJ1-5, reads EADIYQTPRYLVIGTGKKITLECSQTMGHDKMYWYQQDPGMELHLIHYSYGVNSTEKGDLSSESTVSRIRTEHFPLTLESARPSHTSQYLCASSGQGPQPQHFGDGTRLSIL.

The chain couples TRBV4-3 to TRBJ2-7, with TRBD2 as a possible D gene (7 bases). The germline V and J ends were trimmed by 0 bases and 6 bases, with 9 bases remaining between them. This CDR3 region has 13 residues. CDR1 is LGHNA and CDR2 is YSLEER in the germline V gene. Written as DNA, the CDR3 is TGCGCCAGCAGCCAAGAGGCGGGGGCCGAGCAGTACTTC. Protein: CASSQEAGAEQYF.

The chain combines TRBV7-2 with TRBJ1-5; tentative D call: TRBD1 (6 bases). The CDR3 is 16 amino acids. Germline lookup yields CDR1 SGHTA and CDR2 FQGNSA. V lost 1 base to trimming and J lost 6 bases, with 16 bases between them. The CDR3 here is CASSLVGGAGAQPQHF. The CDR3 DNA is TGTGCCAGCAGCTTAGTAGGGGGGGCAGGAGCTCAGCCCCAGCATTTT.

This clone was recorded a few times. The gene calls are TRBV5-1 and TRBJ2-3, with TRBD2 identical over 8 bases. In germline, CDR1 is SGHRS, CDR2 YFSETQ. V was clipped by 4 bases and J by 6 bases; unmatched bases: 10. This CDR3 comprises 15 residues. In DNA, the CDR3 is TGCGCCAGCAGCGACGTTCTAGCGGGCGGCGATACGCAGTATTTT. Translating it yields CASSDVLAGGDTQYF. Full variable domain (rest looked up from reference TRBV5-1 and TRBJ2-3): KAGVTQTPRYLIKTRGQQVTLSCSPISGHRSVSWYQQTPGQGLQFLFEYFSETQRNKGNFPGRFSGRQFSNSRSEMNVSTLELGDSALYLCASSDVLAGGDTQYFGPGTRLTVL.

The CDR3 region has the DNA TGTGCCAGCACGCAAGGACAGGGGGATTCTGAGACCCAGTACTTC. Protein product: CASTQGQGDSETQYF. The V call is TRBV28, the J call TRBJ2-5; 10 bases fit TRBD1. After removal of 7 bases from V and 5 bases from J, the junction contained 10 bases not matched to a gene. The germline V gene encodes CDR1 MDHEN and CDR2 SYDVKM. This CDR3 region has 15 residues. Filled out from reference TRBV28 and TRBJ2-5, the complete variable domain reads DVKVTQSSRYLVKRTGEKVFLECVQDMDHENMFWYRQDPGLGLRLIYFSYDVKMKEKGDIPEGYSVSREKKERFSLILESASTNQTSMYLCASTQGQGDSETQYFGPGTRLLVL.

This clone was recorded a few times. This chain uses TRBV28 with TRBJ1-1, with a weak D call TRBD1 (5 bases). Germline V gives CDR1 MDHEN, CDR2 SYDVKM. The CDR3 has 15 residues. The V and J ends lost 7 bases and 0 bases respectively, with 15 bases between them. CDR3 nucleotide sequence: TGTGCCAGCACTATGGTGGGGGGGTTGAACACTGAAGCTTTCTTT. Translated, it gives CASTMVGGLNTEAFF.

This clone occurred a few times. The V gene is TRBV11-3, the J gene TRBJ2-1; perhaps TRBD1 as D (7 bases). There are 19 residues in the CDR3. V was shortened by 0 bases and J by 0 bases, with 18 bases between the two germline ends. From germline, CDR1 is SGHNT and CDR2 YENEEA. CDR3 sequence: CASSLDQGGTGSSYNEQFF. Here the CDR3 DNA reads TGTGCCAGCAGCTTAGACCAGGGGGGTACAGGGAGCTCCTACAATGAGCAGTTCTTC.

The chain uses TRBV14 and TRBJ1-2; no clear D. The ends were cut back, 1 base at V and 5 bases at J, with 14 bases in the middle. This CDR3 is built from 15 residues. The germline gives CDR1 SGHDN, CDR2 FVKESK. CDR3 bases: TGTGCCAGCAGCCAAGCCCAGGTCCCGGGGTATGGCTACACCTTC. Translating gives CASSQAQVPGYGYTF. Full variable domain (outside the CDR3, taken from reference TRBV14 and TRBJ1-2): EAGVTQFPSHSVIEKGQTVTLRCDPISGHDNLYWYRRVMGKEIKFLLHFVKESKQDESGMPNNRFLAERTGGTYSTLKVQPAELEDSGVYFCASSQAQVPGYGYTFGSGTRLTVV.

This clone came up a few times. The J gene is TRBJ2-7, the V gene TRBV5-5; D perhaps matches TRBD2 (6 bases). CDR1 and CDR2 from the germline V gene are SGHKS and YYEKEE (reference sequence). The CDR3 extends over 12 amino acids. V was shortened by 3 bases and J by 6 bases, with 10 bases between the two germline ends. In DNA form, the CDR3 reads TGTGCCAGCAGCTCGGGACTGGGCGAGCAGTACTTC. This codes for CASSSGLGEQYF. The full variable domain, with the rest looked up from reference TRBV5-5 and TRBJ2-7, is DAGVTQSPTHLIKTRGQQVTLRCSPISGHKSVSWYQQVLGQGPQFIFQYYEKEERGRGNFPDRFSARQFPNYSSELNVNALLLGDSALYLCASSSGLGEQYFGPGTRLTVT.

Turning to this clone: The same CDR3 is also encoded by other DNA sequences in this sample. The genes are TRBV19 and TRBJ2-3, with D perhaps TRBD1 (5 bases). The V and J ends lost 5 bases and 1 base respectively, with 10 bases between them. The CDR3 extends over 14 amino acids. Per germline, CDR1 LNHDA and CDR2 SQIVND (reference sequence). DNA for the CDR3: TGTGCCAGTAGTGTGGGGCAGGGCACAGATACGCAGTATTTT. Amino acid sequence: CASSVGQGTDTQYF.

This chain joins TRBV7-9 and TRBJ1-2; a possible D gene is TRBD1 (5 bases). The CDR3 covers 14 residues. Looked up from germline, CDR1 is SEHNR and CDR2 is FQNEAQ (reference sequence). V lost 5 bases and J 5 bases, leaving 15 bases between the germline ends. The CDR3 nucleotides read TGTGCCAGCAGCCTCCCGGGGACTTTTTATGGCTACACCTTC. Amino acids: CASSLPGTFYGYTF.

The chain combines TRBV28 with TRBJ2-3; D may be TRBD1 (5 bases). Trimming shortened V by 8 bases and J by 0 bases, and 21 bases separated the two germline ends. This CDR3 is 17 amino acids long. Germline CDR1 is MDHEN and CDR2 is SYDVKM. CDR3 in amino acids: CASQKTFDRTSTDTQYF. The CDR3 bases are TGTGCCAGCCAAAAAACCTTCGACAGAACGAGCACAGATACGCAGTATTTT.

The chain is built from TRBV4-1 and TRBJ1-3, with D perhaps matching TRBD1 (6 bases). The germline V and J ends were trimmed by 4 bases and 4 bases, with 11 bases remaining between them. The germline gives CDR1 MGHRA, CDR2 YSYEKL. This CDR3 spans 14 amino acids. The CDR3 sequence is CASSPWTAGNTIYF. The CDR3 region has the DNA TGCGCCAGCAGCCCGTGGACAGCCGGAAACACCATATATTTT.

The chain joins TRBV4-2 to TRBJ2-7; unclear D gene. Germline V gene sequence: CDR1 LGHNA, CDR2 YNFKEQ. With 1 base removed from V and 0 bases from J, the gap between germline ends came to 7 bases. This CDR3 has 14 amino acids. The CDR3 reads CASSQGMSSYEQYF. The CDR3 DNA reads TGTGCCAGCAGCCAAGGTATGAGCTCCTACGAGCAGTACTTC.